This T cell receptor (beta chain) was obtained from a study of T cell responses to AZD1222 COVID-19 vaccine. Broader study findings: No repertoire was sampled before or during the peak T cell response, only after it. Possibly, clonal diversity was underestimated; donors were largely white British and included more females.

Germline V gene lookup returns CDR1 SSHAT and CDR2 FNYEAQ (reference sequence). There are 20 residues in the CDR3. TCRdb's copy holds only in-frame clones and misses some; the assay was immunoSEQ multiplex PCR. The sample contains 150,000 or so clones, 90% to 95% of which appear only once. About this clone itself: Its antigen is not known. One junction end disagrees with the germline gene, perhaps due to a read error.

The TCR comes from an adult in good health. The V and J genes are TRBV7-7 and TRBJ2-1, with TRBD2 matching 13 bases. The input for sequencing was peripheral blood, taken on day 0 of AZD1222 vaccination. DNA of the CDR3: TGTGCTAGCAGCTTAGCGAGAACTAGCGGGAGGGCCAGTTCCTACAATGAGCAGTTCTTC. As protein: CASSLARTSGRASSYNEQFF.